The T cell receptor (beta chain) described here comes from a study of T cell clonotyping in hematopoietic cell transplantation. Points on this clone: The antigen is undetermined.

Study-wide findings and caveats: Pathologically expanded recipient clonotypes increased progressively from day 30 to day 180 as diversity fell.

Time point here: recipient sample about 28 days before transplant, after cytoreduction. Method: immunoSEQ multiplex PCR; TCRdb's copy keeps in-frame clones and lacks some. The repertoire holds about 45,000 clones, around 84% seen once, with approximately 4.9% in the top ten. The sequence was collected from a man in his 60s with myelodysplastic syndrome. Some clones in this sample may be carry-over from other donors' samples. The specimen comprised peripheral blood mononuclear cells, sampled before stem cell transplant.

The CDR3 loop is CASSLGGTASDEQYF. The CDR3 nucleotides are TGTGCCAGCAGCTTAGGCGGGACGGCTTCGGACGAGCAGTACTTC. The chain recombines TRBV11-3 with TRBJ2-7; D may be TRBD2 (6 bases). CDR3 length: 15 amino acids. Trimming took 1 base from V and 5 from J, leaving 15 bases between them. Germline CDR1 SGHNT, CDR2 YENEEA.